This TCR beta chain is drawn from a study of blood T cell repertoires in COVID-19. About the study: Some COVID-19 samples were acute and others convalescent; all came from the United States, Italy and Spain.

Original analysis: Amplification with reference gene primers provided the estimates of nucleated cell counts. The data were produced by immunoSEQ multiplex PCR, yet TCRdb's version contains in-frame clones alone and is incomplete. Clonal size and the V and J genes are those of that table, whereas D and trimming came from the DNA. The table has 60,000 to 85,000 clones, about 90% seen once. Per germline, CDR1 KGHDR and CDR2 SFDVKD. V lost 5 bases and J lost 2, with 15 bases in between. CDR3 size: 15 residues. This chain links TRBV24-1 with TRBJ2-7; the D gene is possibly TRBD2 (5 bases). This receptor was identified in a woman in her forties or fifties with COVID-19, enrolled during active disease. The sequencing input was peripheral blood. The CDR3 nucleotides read TGTGCCACCAGTGTCTTCAGCGGAGGAGCCTACGAGCAGTACTTC. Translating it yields CATSVFSGGAYEQYF.